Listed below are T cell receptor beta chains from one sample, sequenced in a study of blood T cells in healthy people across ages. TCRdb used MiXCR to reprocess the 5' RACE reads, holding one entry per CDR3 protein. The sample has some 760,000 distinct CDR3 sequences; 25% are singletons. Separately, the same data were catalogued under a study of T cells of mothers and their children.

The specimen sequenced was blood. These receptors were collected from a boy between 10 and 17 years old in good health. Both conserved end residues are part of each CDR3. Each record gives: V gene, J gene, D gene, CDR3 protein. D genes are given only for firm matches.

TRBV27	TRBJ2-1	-	CASSPQAYNEQFF
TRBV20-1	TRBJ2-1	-	CSASSDNEQFF
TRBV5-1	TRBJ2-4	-	CASSFSPENIQYF
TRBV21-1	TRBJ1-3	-	CASSLWTYSGNTIYF
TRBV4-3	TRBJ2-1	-	CASSQEEDNEQFF
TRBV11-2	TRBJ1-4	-	CASSPGHKGYEKLFF
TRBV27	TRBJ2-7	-	CASKTSLAYEQYF
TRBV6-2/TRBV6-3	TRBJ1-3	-	CASTFRSGISGNTIYF
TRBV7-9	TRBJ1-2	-	CASSRDTKSRDGEAYGYTF
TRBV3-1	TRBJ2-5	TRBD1	CASSYITGDRYF
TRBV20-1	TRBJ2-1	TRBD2	CSATGLGTRTNYNEQFF
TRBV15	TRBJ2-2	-	CATSREGRPPYTGELFF
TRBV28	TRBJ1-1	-	CASSSIVQNTEAFF
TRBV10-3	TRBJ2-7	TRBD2	CAIQKVSSGTYEQYF
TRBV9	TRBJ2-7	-	CASSVSQDSEQYF
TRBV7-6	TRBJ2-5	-	CASSRWAETQYF
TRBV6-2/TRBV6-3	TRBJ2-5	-	CASNSPRGRLARNSEETQYF
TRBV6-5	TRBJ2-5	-	CASSSGSQTQYF
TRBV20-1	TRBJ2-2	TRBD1	CSARETGEVGELFF
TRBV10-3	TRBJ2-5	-	CAISEDETQYF
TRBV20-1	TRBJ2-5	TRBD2	CSADVAGLEETQYF
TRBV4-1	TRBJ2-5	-	CASSPPSYRELETQYF
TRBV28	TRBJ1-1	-	CASSFRGVMNTEAFF
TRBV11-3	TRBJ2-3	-	CASSLDGSGTDTQYF
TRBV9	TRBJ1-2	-	CASSVVDGYGYTF
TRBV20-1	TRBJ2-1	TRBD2	CSAPPTSGGDNEQFF
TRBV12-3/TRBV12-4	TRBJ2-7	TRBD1	CASSSGQGAVYEQYF
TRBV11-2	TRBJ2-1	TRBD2	CASSSTSGGYNEQFF
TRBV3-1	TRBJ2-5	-	CASSQDTGVGHPEETQYF
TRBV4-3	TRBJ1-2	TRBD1	CASSQETGGDYGYTF
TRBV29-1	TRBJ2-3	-	CSVEFPLGWGTDTQYF
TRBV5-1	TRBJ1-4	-	CASSLEGYDEKLFF
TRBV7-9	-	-	CASSLERLRETQYF
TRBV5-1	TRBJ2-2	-	CVSSLHTAPGELFF
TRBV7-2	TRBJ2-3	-	CASSLVGPRGTDTQYF
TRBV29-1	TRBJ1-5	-	CSVQRQGNQPQHF
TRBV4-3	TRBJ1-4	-	CASSQKIRSSNEKLFF
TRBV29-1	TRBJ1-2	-	CSVESNYGYTF
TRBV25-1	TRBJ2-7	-	CASSEFKSALSSYEQYF
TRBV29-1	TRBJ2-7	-	CSVERRGESYEQYF
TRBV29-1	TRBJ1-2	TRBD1	CSVEGQGAPYGYTF
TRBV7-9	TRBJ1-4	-	CASSPQGTLLFF
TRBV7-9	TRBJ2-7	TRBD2	CASSAGLRYEQYF
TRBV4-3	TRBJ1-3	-	CASSQDHASSGNTIYF
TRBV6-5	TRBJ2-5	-	CASKGGETQYF
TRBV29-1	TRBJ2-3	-	CSVEEEGAWDSTDTQYF
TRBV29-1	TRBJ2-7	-	CSARQDTYEQYF
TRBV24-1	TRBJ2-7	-	CATRPSDSYEQYF
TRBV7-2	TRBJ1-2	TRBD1	CASSPMTGVKHGYTF
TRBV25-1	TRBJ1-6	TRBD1	CASSPLGQGNSPLHF
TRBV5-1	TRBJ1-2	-	CASSLAGQSYGYTF
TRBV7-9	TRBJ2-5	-	CASSLTPGRWNQETQYF
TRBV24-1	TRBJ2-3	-	CATSDLAGSSTDTQYF
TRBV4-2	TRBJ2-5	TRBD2	CASSQGRTSQETQYF
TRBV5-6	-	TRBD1	CASSDGQGTYYEQYF
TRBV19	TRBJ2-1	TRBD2	CASLPTSGNPYNEQFF
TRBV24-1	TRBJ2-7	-	CATSDLGLEQYF